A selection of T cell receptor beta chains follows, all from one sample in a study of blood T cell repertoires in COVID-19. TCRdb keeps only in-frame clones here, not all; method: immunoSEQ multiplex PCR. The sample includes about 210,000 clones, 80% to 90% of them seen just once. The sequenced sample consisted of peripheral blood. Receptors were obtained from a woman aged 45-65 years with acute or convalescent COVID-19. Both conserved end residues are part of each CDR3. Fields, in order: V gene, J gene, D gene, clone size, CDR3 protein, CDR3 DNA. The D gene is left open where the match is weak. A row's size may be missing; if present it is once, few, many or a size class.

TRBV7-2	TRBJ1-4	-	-	CASSTRGGGNEKLFF	TGTGCCAGCAGCACCCGGGGCGGGGGCAATGAAAAACTGTTTTTT
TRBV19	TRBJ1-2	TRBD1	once	CASSIVSWTGGANYGYTF	TGTGCCAGTAGTATAGTTTCTTGGACAGGGGGCGCTAACTATGGCTACACCTTC
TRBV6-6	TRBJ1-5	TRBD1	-	CASSRGTGDSNQPQHF	TGTGCCAGCAGTCGAGGCACAGGGGATAGCAATCAGCCCCAGCATTTT
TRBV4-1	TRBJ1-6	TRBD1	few	CASSQAPGQLNSPLHF	TGCGCCAGCAGCCAAGCCCCGGGACAGCTTAATTCACCCCTCCACTTT
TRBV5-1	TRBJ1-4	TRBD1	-	CASSLGTDEKLFF	TGCGCCAGCAGCTTAGGGACAGATGAAAAACTGTTTTTT
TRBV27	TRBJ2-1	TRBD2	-	CASSLVAGGYNEQFF	TGTGCCAGCAGCCTCGTAGCGGGAGGGTACAATGAGCAGTTCTTC
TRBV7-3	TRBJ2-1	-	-	CASSLTGRGGGNNEQFF	TGTGCCAGCAGCTTAACAGGGCGGGGTGGAGGGAACAATGAGCAGTTCTTC
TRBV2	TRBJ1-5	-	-	CASSARPDQPQHF	TGTGCCAGCAGTGCTAGACCCGATCAGCCCCAGCATTTT
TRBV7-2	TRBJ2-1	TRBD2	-	CASSLGLADNEQFF	TGTGCCAGCAGCTTGGGACTAGCGGACAATGAGCAGTTCTTC
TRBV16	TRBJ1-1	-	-	CASSHPGWNTEAFF	TGTGCCAGCAGCCATCCAGGGTGGAACACTGAAGCTTTCTTT
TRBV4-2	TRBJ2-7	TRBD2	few	CASSQEERDEEQYF	TGTGCCAGCAGCCAAGAGGAGCGGGATGAGGAGCAGTACTTC
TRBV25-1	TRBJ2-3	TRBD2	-	CASSEPNPLAGGTDTQYF	TGTGCCAGCAGTGAACCCAACCCACTAGCGGGAGGCACAGATACGCAGTATTTT
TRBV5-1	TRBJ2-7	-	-	CASSTRLTPMEQYF	TGCGCCAGCAGTACAAGACTAACCCCTATGGAGCAGTACTTC
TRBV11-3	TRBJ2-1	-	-	CASSLIGGDNEQFF	TGTGCCAGCAGCTTGATAGGGGGGGACAATGAGCAGTTCTTC
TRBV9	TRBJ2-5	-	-	CASSAINQETQYF	TGTGCCAGCAGCGCCATCAATCAAGAGACCCAGTACTTC
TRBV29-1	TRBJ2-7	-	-	CSVERASFPHEQYF	TGCAGCGTTGAGCGGGCTAGTTTTCCCCACGAGCAGTACTTC
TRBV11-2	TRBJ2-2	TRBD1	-	CASTTPGQGWYTGELFF	TGTGCCAGCACCACGCCGGGACAGGGTTGGTACACCGGGGAGCTGTTTTTT
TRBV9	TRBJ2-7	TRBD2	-	CASSGSGSGYEQYF	TGTGCCAGCAGCGGTAGCGGGAGTGGGTACGAGCAGTACTTC
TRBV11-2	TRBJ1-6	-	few	CASSFAGFNGALHF	TGTGCCAGCAGCTTTGCCGGGTTCAATGGAGCCCTCCACTTT
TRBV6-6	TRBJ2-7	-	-	CASSYRESAYEQYF	TGTGCCAGCAGTTATAGGGAGAGCGCCTACGAGCAGTACTTC
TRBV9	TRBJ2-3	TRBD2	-	CASSDRIIAGGDTDTQYF	TGTGCCAGCAGCGACCGAATCATAGCGGGAGGTGACACAGATACGCAGTATTTT
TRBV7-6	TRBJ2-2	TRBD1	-	CASSQRVGGSGTGELFF	TGTGCCAGCAGCCAGAGGGTAGGGGGCAGTGGCACCGGGGAGCTGTTTTTT
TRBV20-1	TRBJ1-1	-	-	CSASNPLWNTEAFF	TGCAGTGCTAGTAATCCCCTCTGGAACACTGAAGCTTTCTTT
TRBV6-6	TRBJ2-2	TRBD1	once	CASSINRGNTGELFF	TGTGCCAGCAGCATTAACAGGGGAAACACCGGGGAGCTGTTTTTT
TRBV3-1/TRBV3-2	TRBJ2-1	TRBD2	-	CASRAGTSRNNEQFF	TGTGCCAGCAGAGCCGGGACTAGCAGGAACAATGAGCAGTTCTTC
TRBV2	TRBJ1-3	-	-	CASSRQGDSGNTIYF	TGTGCCAGCAGCAGGCAAGGCGATTCTGGAAACACCATATATTTT
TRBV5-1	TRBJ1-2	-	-	CASSLGGGRGNGYTF	TGCGCCAGCAGCCTGGGTGGGGGCAGGGGCAATGGCTACACCTTC
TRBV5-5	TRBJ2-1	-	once	CASSLTDEQFF	TGTGCCAGCAGCTTAACGGATGAGCAGTTCTTC
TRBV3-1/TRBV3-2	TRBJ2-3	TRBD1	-	CASSLWTGGSTDTQYF	TGTGCCAGCAGCCTATGGACAGGGGGTAGCACAGATACGCAGTATTTT
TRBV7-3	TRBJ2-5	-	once	CASSPPGETQYF	TGTGCCAGCAGCCCCCCAGGGGAGACCCAGTACTTC
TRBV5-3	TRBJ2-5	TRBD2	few	CARSLTGLAGVRETQYF	TGTGCCAGAAGCCTGACCGGACTAGCGGGAGTTCGGGAGACCCAGTACTTC
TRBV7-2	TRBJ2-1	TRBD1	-	CASSWDRGLAQQFF	TGTGCCAGCAGCTGGGACAGGGGATTAGCTCAGCAGTTCTTC
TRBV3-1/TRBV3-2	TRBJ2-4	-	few	CASSLTSAKNIQYF	TGTGCCAGCAGCCTTACTTCAGCCAAAAACATTCAGTACTTC
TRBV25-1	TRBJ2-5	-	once	CASSGHTGNQETQYF	TGTGCCAGCAGTGGTCACACAGGGAACCAAGAGACCCAGTACTTC
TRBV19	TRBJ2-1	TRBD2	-	CASSPSGRVSYNEQFF	TGTGCCAGTAGTCCTAGCGGGAGGGTGTCCTACAATGAGCAGTTCTTC
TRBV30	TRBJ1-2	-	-	CAWSVTGVNYGYTF	TGTGCCTGGAGTGTAACGGGGGTGAACTATGGCTACACCTTC
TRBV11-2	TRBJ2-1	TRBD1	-	CASSLLYTGTGTNNEQFF	TGTGCCAGCAGCTTACTCTATACCGGGACAGGGACCAACAATGAGCAGTTCTTC